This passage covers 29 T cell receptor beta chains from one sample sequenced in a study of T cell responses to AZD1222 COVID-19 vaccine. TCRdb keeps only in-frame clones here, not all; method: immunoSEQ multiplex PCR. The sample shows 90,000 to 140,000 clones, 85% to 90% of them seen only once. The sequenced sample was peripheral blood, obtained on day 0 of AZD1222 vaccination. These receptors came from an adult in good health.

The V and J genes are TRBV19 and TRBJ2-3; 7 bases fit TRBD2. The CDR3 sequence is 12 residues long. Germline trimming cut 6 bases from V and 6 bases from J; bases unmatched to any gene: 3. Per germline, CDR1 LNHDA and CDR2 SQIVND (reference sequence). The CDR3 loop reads CASRDSGDTQYF. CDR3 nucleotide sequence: TGTGCCAGTAGAGATAGCGGGGATACGCAGTATTTT.

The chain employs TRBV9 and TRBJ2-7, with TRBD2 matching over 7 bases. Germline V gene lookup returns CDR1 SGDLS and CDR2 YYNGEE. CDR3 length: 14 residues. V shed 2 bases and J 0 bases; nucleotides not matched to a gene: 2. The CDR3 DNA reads TGTGCCAGCAGCGTCGGGGGGAGCTCCTACGAGCAGTACTTC. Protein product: CASSVGGSSYEQYF.

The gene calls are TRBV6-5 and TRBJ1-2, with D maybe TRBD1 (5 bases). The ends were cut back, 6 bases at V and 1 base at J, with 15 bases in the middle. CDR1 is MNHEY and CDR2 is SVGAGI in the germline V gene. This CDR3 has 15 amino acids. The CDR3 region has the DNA TGTGCCAGCAGGCTCGGACACGAGATTAACTATGGCTACACCTTC. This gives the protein CASRLGHEINYGYTF.

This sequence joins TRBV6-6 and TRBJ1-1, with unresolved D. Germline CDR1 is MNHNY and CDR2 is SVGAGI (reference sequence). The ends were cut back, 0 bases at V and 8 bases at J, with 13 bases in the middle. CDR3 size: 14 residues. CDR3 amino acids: CASSYSNDNSEAFF. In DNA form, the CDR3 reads TGTGCCAGCAGTTACTCAAACGACAATTCCGAAGCTTTCTTT.

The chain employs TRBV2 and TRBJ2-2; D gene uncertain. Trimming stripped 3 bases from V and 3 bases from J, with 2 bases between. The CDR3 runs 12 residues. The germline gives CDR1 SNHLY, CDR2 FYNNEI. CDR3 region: CASSDDTGELFF. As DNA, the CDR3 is TGTGCCAGCAGTGACGACACCGGGGAGCTGTTTTTT.

The CDR3 is CASSLGRVKWAEAFF. CDR3 DNA sequence: TGTGCCAGCAGCTTAGGGCGGGTGAAGTGGGCTGAAGCTTTCTTT. The chain recombines TRBV7-9 with TRBJ1-1, with no clear D. CDR1 and CDR2 (germline): SEHNR, FQNEAQ (reference sequence). Between the trimmed V and J ends, which lost 1 base and 6 bases, there was a span of 15 bases. The CDR3 is made up of 15 amino acids.

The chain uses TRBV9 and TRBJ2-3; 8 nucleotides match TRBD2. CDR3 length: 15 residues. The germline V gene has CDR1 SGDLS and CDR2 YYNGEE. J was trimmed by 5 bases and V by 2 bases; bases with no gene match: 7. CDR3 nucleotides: TGTGCCAGCAGCGTGACTAGCGCGTTTGGAGATACGCAGTATTTT. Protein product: CASSVTSAFGDTQYF.

CDR3 in DNA: TGTGCCAGCAGCTTATTTCAGGAGACCCAGTACTTC. It codes for CASSLFQETQYF. V is TRBV13 and J is TRBJ2-5, with D unclear. Between the trimmed V and J ends, which lost 2 bases and 5 bases, there was a span of 6 bases. The CDR3 sequence is 12 residues long. Germline lookup yields CDR1 PRHDT and CDR2 FYEKMQ (reference sequence).

CDR3 DNA sequence: TGTGCCAGCAGCTTAGATACCGGGACCTCCTACGAGCAGTACTTC. This encodes CASSLDTGTSYEQYF. The rearrangement links TRBV7-9 to TRBJ2-7; D may be TRBD1 or TRBD2 (5 bases each). The CDR3 contains 15 residues. Germline V gives CDR1 SEHNR, CDR2 FQNEAQ (reference sequence). Trimming pared 1 base from V and 0 bases from J, leaving 10 bases between. Filled out from reference TRBV7-9 and TRBJ2-7, the complete variable domain reads DTGVSQNPRHKITKRGQNVTFRCDPISEHNRLYWYRQTLGQGPEFLTYFQNEAQLEKSRLLSDRFSAERPKGSFSTLEIQRTEQGDSAMYLCASSLDTGTSYEQYFGPGTRLTVT.

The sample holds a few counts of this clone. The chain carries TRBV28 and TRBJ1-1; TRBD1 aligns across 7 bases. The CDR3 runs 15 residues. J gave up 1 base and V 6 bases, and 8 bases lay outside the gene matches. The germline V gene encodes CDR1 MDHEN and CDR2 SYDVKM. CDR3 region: CASSQRTGANTEAFF. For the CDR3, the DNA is TGTGCCAGCAGCCAGCGGACAGGAGCGAACACTGAAGCTTTCTTT.

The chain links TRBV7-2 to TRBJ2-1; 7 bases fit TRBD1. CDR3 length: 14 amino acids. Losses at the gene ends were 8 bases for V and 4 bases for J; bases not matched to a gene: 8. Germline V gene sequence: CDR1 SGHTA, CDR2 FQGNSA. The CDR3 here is CASANQGQYNEQFF. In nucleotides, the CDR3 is TGTGCCAGCGCCAATCAGGGACAGTACAATGAGCAGTTCTTC.

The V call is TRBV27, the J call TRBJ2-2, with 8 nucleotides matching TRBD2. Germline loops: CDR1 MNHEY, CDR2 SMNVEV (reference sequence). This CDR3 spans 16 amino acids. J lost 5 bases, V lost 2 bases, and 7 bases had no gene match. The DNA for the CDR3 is TGTGCCAGCAGTTTACTCGGGACTAGAGGGACCGGGGAGCTGTTTTTT. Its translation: CASSLLGTRGTGELFF.

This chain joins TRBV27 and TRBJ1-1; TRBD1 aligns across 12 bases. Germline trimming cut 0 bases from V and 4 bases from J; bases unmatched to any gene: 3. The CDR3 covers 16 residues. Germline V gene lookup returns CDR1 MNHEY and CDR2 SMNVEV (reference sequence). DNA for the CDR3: TGTGCCAGCAGTTTATCGGGACAGGGGGCTTTCACTGAAGCTTTCTTT. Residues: CASSLSGQGAFTEAFF.

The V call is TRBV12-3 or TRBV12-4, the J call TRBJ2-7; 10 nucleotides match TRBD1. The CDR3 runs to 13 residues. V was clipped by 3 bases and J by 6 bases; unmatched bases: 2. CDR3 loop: CASSFRTGGEQYF. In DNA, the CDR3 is TGTGCCAGCAGTTTCCGGACAGGGGGCGAGCAGTACTTC.

The CDR3 DNA reads as TGTGCCAGCAAACGGACTAGCGGTTACGAGCAGTACTTC. Its protein product is CASKRTSGYEQYF. The rearrangement uses TRBV6-5 and TRBJ2-7; 10 bases line up with TRBD2. V shed 7 bases and J 4 bases; nucleotides not matched to a gene: 4. The CDR3 spans 13 residues. Germline CDR1 MNHEY, CDR2 SVGAGI.

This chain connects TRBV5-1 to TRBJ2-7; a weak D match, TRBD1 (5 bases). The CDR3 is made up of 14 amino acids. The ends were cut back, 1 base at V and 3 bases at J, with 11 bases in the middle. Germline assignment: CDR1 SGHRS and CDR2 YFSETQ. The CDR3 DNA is TGCGCCAGCAGCTTGAAACAGGCTGACTACGAGCAGTACTTC. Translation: CASSLKQADYEQYF.

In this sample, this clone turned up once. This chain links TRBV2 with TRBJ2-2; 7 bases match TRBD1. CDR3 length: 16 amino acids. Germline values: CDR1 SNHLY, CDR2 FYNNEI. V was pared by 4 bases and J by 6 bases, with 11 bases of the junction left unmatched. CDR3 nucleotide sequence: TGTGCCAGCAGTGGAACAGGGGTAGTTTCGGCCGGGGAGCTGTTTTTT. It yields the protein CASSGTGVVSAGELFF.

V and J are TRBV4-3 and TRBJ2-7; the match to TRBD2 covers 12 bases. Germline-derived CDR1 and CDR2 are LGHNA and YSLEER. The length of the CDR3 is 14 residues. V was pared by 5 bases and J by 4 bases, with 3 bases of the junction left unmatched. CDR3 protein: CASSRLAGEYEQYF. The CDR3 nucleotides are TGCGCCAGCAGCAGACTAGCGGGAGAGTACGAGCAGTACTTC.

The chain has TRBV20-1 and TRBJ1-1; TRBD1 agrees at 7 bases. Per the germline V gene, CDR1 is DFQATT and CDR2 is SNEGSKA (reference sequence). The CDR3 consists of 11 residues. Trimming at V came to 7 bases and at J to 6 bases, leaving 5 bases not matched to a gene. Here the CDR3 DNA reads TGCAGTGGCACACAGGGGTCTGAAGCTTTCTTT. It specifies CSGTQGSEAFF.

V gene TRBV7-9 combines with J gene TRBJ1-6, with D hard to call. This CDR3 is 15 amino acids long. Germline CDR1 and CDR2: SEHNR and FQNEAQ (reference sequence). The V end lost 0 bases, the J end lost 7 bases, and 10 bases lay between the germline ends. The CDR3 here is CASSLAGGMNSPLHF. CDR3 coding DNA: TGTGCCAGCAGCTTAGCTGGAGGGATGAATTCACCCCTCCACTTT.

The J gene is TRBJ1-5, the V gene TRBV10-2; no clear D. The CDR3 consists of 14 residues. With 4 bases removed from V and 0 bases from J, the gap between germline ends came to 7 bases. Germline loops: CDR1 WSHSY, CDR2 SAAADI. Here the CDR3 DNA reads TGCGCCAGCAGTGCGGATCTTAGCAATCAGCCCCAGCATTTT. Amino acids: CASSADLSNQPQHF.

CDR3 sequence (DNA): TGCAGTGCTAGTGAGGGGGTAAAGGGCTATGGCTACACCTTC. Its protein product is CSASEGVKGYGYTF. The rearrangement links TRBV20-1 to TRBJ1-2, with a weak D call TRBD1 (6 bases). CDR3 length: 14 amino acids. CDR1 and CDR2 (germline): DFQATT, SNEGSKA (reference sequence). V lost 3 bases to trimming and J lost 4 bases, with 15 bases between them.

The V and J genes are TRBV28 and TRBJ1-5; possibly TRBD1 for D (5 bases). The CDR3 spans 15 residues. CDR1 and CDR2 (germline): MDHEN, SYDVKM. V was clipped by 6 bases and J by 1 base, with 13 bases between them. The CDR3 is CASRMSWGSNQPQHF. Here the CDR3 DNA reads TGTGCCAGCAGGATGTCGTGGGGGAGCAATCAGCCCCAGCATTTT.

The CDR3 protein is CASSNSGRGETQYF. The CDR3 DNA is TGTGCCAGCAGTAATAGCGGGAGGGGAGAGACCCAGTACTTC. The chain combines TRBV28 with TRBJ2-5; TRBD2 agrees at 11 bases. Germline V gives CDR1 MDHEN, CDR2 SYDVKM. The length of the CDR3 is 14 residues. The ends lost 5 bases at V and 4 bases at J; junction bases unmatched: 3.

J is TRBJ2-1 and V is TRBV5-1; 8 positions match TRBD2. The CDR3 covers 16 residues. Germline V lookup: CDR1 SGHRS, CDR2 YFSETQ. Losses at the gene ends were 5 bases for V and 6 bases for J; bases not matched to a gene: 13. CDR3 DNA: TGCGCCAGCAGGGGGGCGAGCGGGAGACTCCTCAATGAGCAGTTCTTC. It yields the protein CASRGASGRLLNEQFF.

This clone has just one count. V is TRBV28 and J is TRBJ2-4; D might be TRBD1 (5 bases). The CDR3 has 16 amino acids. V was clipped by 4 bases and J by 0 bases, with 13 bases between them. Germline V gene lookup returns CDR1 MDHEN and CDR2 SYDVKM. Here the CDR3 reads CASSSRTLEAKNIQYF. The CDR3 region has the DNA TGTGCCAGCAGTTCCCGGACACTGGAAGCCAAAAACATTCAGTACTTC.

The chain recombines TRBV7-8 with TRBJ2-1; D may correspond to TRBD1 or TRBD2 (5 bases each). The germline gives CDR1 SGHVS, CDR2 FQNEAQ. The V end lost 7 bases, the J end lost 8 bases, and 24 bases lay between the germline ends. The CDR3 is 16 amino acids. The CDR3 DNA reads TGTGCCAGCACCTCTAAGTGGGGGAGATCGCTCCATGAGCAGTTCTTC. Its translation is CASTSKWGRSLHEQFF.

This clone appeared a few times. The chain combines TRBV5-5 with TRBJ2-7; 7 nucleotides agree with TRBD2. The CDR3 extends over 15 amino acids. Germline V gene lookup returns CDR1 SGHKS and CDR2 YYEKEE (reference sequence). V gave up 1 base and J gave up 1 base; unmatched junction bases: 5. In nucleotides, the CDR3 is TGTGCCAGCAGCTTGAGCGGGGCGTTGTCCTACGAGCAGTACTTC. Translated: CASSLSGALSYEQYF.

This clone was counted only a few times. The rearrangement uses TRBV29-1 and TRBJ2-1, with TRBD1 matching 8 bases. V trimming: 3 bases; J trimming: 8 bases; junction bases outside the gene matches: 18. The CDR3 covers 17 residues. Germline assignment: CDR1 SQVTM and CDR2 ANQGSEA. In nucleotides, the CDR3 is TGCAGCGTTGACCCTTCCGCCGGGACAGGCCCATACGATGAGCAGTTCTTC. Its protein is CSVDPSAGTGPYDEQFF.